The source of this T cell receptor beta chain is a study of T-cell reconstitution after alpha-beta-depleted transplantation in children. Study results and caveats: By one year post-transplant, T-cell counts and diversity largely arose from T cells that were newly produced. Some patients' high day-60 TCRbeta diversity was attributed to recipient cells surviving conditioning. Roughly two months post-transplant, alpha-beta T cells reportedly originated from several hundred graft clones that had expanded.

A library of TCRbeta sequences, prepared with unique molecular identifiers, was generated. TCRdb used MiXCR to reprocess the PCR reads, holding one entry per CDR3 protein. This table holds fewer than 700,000 distinct CDR3 sequences, under 15% found once. As for this clonotype: What it binds is unknown.

Germline CDR1 SGHTA, CDR2 FQGTGA. V shed 2 bases and J 4 bases; nucleotides not matched to a gene: 6. The CDR3 runs to 16 residues. The sample consisted of PBMCs, mostly from graft donor cells, taken 360 days after TCRalphabeta/CD19-depleted stem cell transplant. The chain is built from TRBV7-3 and TRBJ2-1, with 9 bases matching TRBD2. This clonotype was obtained from a male patient aged 10-17 years who had a stem cell transplant for acute myeloid leukemia, so the T cells may come from the graft donor. The CDR3 DNA follows: TGTGCCAGCAGCTTACTTAGCGGGAGAGGGTACAATGAGCAGTTCTTC. This translates into CASSLLSGRGYNEQFF.